In this sample, the clone carrying this T cell receptor (beta chain) turned up a few times. The source of the sample is a study of blood T cell repertoires in COVID-19. The overall study: COVID-19 samples collected from the United States, Italy and Spain covered acute and convalescent phases.

In the original analysis: Nucleated cell counts were estimated from reference gene primer amplification. Sequencing was performed with immunoSEQ multiplex PCR; in TCRdb, only in-frame clones are kept and a portion is missing. Clone size and V and J calls were adopted from that table, with D and trimming inferred from the DNA. The sample includes approximately 210,000 clones, around 82% of them seen just once. The specimen was peripheral blood. This TCR derives from an elderly woman with acute or convalescent COVID-19.

CDR3 sequence (DNA): TGTGCCAGTAGGTGGCTGGGGACGACAGGGGGCAAGGTTGTGACTGAAGCTTTCTTT. It codes for CASRWLGTTGGKVVTEAFF. The V and J genes are TRBV19 and TRBJ1-1; the match to TRBD1 covers 10 bases. Germline V gene data show CDR1 as LNHDA and CDR2 as SQIVND (reference sequence). CDR3 length: 19 residues. The J segment lost 5 bases and the V segment lost 6 bases, leaving 21 bases of the junction unmatched. The complete variable domain, with remaining parts taken from reference TRBV19 and TRBJ1-1, reads DGGITQSPKYLFRKEGQNVTLSCEQNLNHDAMYWYRQDPGQGLRLIYYSQIVNDFQKGDIAEGYSVSREKKESFPLTVTSAQKNPTAFYLCASRWLGTTGGKVVTEAFFGQGTRLTVV.